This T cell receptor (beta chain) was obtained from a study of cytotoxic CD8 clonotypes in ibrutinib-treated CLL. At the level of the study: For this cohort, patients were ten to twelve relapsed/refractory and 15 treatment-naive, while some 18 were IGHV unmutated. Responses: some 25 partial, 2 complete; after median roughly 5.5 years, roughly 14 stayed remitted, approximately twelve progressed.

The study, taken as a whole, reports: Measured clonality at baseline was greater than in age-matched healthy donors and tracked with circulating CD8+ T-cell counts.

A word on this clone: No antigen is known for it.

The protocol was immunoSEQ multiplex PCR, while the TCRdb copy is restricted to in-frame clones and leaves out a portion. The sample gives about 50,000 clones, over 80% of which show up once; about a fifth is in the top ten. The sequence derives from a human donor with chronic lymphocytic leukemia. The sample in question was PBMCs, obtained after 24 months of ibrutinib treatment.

CDR3 amino acids: CASRSLTSPGKMNTQYF. Written as DNA, the CDR3 is TGTGCCAGCAGGTCTCTCACTAGCCCCGGAAAGATGAATACGCAGTATTTT. This chain links TRBV5-6 with TRBJ2-3; D is possibly TRBD2 (6 bases). Trimming cost V 5 bases and J 7 bases, with 26 bases left between them. CDR3 length: 17 amino acids. Germline loops: CDR1 SGHDT, CDR2 YYEEEE.